This TCR beta chain emerged from a study of blood T cells in healthy people across ages. Primers used in a second PCR of about 7 to 12 cycles were a sample-barcoded 5' primer and a J-beta primer mix. MiXCR, run by TCRdb on the 5' RACE reads, gives a single entry per CDR3 protein. The data show around 1,500,000 distinct CDR3 sequences, 42% seen once. Notes on this clonotype: Its specificity is unknown.

This CDR3 is 15 amino acids long. After removal of 3 bases from V and 5 bases from J, the junction contained 9 bases not matched to a gene. The germline gives CDR1 MGHRA, CDR2 YSYEKL. Per sample, no less than 5.5 micrograms of total RNA were extracted. Regarding the study as a whole: The fall in TCR beta diversity per million T cells was roughly linear with age.

The sequence was obtained from a woman under 30 in good health. The chain recombines TRBV4-1 with TRBJ1-2; TRBD1 aligns across 7 bases. The sequencing input was blood. The CDR3 reads CASSQAGTAAYGYTF. The CDR3 DNA follows: TGCGCCAGCAGCCAGGCCGGGACAGCAGCTTATGGCTACACCTTC.